This TCR beta chain stems from a study of STAT3 mutations in large granular lymphocyte leukemia. Background on the study: Roughly 42% of treated T-LGLL patients showed hematologic response to immunosuppression.

A note on this clone: Its target is not known.

Profiled with immunoSEQ multiplex PCR; TCRdb holds only in-frame clones, not every one. The sample yields under 25,000 clones, about 92% seen once. This CDR3 spans 12 amino acids. CDR1 is SGHNT and CDR2 is YYREEE in the germline V gene (reference sequence). Trimming removed 1 base from V and 11 bases from J, with 12 bases in between. General study findings and limits: Every T-cell large granular lymphocyte leukemia patient had at least one immunodominant TCR beta clonotype.

The sequence came from a man aged 60-69 years with T-cell large granular lymphocyte leukemia. Some clones in this sample may be carry-over from other donors' samples. The rearrangement joins TRBV5-4 to TRBJ1-1; D may be TRBD1 (5 bases). Specimen: peripheral blood mononuclear cells. CDR3 loop: CASSLWPREAFF. In nucleotides, the CDR3 is TGTGCCAGCAGCTTGTGGCCCAGGGAGGCTTTCTTT.